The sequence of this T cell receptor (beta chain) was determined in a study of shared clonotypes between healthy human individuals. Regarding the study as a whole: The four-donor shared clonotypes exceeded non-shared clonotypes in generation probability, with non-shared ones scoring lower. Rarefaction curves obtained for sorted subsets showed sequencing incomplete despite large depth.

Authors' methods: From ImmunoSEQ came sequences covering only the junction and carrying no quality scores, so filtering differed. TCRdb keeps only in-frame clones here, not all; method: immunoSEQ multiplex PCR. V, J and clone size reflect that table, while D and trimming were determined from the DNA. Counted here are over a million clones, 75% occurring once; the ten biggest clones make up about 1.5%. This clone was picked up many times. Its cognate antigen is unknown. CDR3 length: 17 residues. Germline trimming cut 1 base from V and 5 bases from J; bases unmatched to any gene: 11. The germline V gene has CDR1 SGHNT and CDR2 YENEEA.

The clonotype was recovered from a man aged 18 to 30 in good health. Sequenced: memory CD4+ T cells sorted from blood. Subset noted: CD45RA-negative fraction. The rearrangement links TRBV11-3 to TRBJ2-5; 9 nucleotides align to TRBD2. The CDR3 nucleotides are TGTGCCAGCAGCTTAGGGGTTAGCGGGGGACCAGGCGAGACCCAGTACTTC. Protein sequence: CASSLGVSGGPGETQYF. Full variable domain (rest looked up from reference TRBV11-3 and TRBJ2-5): EAGVVQSPRYKIIEKKQPVAFWCNPISGHNTLYWYLQNLGQGPELLIRYENEEAVDDSQLPKDRFSAERLKGVDSTLKIQPAELGDSAVYLCASSLGVSGGPGETQYFGPGTRLLVL.